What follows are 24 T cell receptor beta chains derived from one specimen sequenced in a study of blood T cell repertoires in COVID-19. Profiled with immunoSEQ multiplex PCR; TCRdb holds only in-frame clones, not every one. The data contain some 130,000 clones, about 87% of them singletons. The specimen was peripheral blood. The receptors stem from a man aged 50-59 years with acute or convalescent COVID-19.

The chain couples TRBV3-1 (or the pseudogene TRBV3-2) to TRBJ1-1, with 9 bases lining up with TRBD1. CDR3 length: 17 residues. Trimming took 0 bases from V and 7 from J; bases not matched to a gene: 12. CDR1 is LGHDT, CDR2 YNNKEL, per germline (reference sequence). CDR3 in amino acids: CASSQDWTGAAIGEAFF. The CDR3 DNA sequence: TGTGCCAGCAGCCAAGATTGGACAGGGGCCGCGATCGGTGAAGCTTTCTTT.

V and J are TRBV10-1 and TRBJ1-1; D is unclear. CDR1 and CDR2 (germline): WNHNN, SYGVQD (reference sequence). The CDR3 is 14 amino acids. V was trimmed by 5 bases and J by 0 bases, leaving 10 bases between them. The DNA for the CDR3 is TGCGCCAGCAGTCCAGGTTTCATGAACACTGAAGCTTTCTTT. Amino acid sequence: CASSPGFMNTEAFF.

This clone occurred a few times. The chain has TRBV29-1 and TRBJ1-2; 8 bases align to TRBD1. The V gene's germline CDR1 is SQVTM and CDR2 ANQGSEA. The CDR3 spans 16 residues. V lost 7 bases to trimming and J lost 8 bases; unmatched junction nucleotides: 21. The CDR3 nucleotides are TGCAGCGCAGGGGGCACAGCCTTCCTTGGGGTCGGAGGCTACACCTTC. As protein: CSAGGTAFLGVGGYTF.

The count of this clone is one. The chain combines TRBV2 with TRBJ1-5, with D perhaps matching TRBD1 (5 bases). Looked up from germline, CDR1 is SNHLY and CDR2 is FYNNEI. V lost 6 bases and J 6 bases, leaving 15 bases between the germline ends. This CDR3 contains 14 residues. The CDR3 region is CASSREAVGQPQHF. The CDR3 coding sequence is TGTGCCAGCAGCAGGGAGGCGGTGGGTCAGCCCCAGCATTTT.

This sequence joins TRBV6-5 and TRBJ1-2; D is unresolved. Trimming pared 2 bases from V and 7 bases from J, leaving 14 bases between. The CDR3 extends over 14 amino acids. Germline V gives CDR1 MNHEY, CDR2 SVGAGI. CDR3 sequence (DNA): TGTGCCAGCAGTTACAGTGCCCACTCGGGTGGCTACACCTTC. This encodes CASSYSAHSGGYTF.

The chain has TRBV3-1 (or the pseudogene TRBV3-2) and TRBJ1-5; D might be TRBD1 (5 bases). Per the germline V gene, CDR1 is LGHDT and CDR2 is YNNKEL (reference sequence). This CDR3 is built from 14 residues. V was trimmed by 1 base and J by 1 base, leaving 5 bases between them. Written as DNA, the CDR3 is TGTGCCAGCAGCCAAGGACAGAGCAATCAGCCCCAGCATTTT. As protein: CASSQGQSNQPQHF.

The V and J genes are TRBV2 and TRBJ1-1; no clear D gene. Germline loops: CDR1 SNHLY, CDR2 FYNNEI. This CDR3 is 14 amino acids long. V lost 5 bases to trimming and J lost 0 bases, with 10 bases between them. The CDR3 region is CASSRSALNTEAFF. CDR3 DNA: TGTGCCAGCAGTCGGAGTGCCCTGAACACTGAAGCTTTCTTT.

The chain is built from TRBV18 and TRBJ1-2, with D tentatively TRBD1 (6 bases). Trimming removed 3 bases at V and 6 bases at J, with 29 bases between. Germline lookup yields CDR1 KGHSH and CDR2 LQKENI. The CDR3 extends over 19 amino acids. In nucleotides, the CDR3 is TGTGCCAGCTCACCTCCCTTAGGACCTGTTCCCGGGGGGCATCATGGCTACACCTTC. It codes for CASSPPLGPVPGGHHGYTF.

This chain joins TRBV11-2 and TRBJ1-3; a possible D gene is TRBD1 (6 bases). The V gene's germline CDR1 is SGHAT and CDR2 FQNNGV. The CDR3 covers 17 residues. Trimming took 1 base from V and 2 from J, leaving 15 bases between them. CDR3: CASSLVVRDIPGNTIYF. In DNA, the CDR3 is TGTGCCAGCAGCTTAGTCGTCCGGGACATCCCTGGAAACACCATATATTTT.

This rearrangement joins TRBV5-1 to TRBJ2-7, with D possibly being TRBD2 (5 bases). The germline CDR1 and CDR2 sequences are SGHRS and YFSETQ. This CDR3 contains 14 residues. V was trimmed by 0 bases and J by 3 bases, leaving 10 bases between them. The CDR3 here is CASSLGFGVYEQYF. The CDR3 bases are TGCGCCAGCAGCTTGGGTTTCGGGGTCTACGAGCAGTACTTC.

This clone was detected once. The CDR3 loop is CASSDRVANSPLHF. The CDR3 DNA sequence: TGCGCCAGCAGCGACAGGGTGGCGAATTCACCCCTCCACTTT. The chain carries TRBV5-1 and TRBJ1-6, with 7 bases fitting TRBD1. V shed 4 bases, J shed 7 bases, and the junction held 5 bases outside the gene matches. This CDR3 comprises 14 residues. Germline values: CDR1 SGHRS, CDR2 YFSETQ.

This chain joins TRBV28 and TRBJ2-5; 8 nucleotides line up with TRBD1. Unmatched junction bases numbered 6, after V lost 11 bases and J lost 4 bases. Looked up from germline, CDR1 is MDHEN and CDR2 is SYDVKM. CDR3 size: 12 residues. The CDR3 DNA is TGTGCCGTATGGACAGGGATAGAGACCCAGTACTTC. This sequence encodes CAVWTGIETQYF.

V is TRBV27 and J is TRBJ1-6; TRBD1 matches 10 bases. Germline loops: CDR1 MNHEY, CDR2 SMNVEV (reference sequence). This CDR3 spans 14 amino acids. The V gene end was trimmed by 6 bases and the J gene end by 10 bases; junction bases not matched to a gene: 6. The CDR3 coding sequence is TGTGCCAGCAGCTCCGGGACAGGGGTCTCACCCCTCCACTTT. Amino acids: CASSSGTGVSPLHF.

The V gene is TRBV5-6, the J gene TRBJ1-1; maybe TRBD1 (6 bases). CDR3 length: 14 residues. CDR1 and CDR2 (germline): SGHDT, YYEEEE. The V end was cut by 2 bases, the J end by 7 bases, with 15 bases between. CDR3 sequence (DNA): TGTGCCAGCAGCTTCAGGTATCTAGGGGGTGAAGCTTTCTTT. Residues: CASSFRYLGGEAFF.

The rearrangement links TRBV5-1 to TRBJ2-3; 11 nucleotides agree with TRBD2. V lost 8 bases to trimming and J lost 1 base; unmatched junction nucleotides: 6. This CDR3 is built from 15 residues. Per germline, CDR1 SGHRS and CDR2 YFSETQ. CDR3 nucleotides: TGCGCCAGTCGGCGACTAGCGGGGCGCACAGATACGCAGTATTTT. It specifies CASRRLAGRTDTQYF.

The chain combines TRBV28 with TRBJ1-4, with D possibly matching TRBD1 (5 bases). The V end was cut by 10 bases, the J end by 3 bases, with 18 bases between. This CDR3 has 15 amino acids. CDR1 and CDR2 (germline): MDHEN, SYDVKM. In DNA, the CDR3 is TGTGCCACCACTAGTGCGGGGGGAGCTAATGAAAAACTGTTTTTT. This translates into CATTSAGGANEKLFF.

The CDR3 sequence is CASSQGQGTGELFF. Written as DNA, the CDR3 is TGTGCCAGCAGCCAAGGACAGGGAACCGGGGAGCTGTTTTTT. The rearrangement links TRBV3-1 (or the pseudogene TRBV3-2) to TRBJ2-2; 7 bases match TRBD1. The germline CDR1 and CDR2 sequences are LGHDT and YNNKEL (reference sequence). The J segment lost 5 bases and the V segment lost 1 base, leaving 1 base of the junction unmatched. The CDR3 is 14 residues long.

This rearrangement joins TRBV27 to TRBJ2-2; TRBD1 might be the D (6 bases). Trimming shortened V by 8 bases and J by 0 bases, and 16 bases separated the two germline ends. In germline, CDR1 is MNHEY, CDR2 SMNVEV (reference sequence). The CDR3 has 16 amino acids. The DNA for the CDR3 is TGTGCCAGCGGACTCCTCGGGACAACGAACACCGGGGAGCTGTTTTTT. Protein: CASGLLGTTNTGELFF.

The CDR3 region has the DNA TGCAGCGCTCGAGGGGGAACTGAAGCTTTCTTT. Its protein is CSARGGTEAFF. The rearrangement uses TRBV29-1 and TRBJ1-1; a possible D gene is TRBD1 (6 bases). V dropped 7 bases and J dropped 5 bases, with 11 bases sitting between them. Germline V gene lookup returns CDR1 SQVTM and CDR2 ANQGSEA. The CDR3 spans 11 residues.

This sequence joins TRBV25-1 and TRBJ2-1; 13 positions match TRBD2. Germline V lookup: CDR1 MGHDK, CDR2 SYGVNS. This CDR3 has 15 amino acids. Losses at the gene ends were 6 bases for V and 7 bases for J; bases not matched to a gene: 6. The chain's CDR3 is CASSGLAGAANEQFF. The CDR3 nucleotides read TGTGCCAGCAGCGGACTAGCGGGAGCGGCGAATGAGCAGTTCTTC.

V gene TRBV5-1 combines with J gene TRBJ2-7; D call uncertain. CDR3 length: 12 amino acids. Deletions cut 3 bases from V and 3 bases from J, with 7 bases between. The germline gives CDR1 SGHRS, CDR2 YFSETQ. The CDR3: CASSSTGYEQYF. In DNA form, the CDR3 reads TGCGCCAGCAGCTCCACGGGCTACGAGCAGTACTTC.

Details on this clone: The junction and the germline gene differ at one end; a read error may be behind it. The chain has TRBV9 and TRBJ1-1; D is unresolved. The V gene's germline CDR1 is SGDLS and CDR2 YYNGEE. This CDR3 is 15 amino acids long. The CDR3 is CASSVVPGAGSAVLF. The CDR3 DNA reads TGTGCCAGCAGCGTTGTCCCGGGAGCTGGGTCGGCCGTCCTTTTT.

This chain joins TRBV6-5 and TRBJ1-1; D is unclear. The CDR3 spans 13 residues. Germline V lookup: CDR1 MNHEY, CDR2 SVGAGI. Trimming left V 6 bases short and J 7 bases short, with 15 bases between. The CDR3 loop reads CASRERVLDEAFF. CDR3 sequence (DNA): TGTGCCAGCAGGGAGAGGGTCCTGGATGAAGCTTTCTTT.

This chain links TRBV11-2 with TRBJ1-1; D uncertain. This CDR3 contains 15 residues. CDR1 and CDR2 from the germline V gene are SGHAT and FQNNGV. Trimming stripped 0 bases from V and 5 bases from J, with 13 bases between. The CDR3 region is CASSLDLAGRTEAFF. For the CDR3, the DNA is TGTGCCAGCAGCTTAGATTTAGCGGGGAGAACTGAAGCTTTCTTT.